This T cell receptor (beta chain) was sequenced during a study of T-cell reconstitution after alpha-beta-depleted transplantation in children. Unique molecular identifiers were used in preparing the TCRbeta library. TCRdb independently ran MiXCR on the PCR reads; one entry per CDR3 protein. The sample yields some 530,000 distinct CDR3 sequences, roughly an eighth seen once. The sequencing here drew on PBMCs from the stem cell graft donor, taken from the stem cell graft. The TCR sequence derives from a human donor who donated a stem cell graft to a child with combined immunodeficiency.

The CDR3 loop is CAISESGPPNEKLFF. The CDR3 DNA reads TGTGCCATCAGTGAAAGTGGGCCTCCTAATGAAAAACTGTTTTTT. The chain couples TRBV10-3 to TRBJ1-4; D gene uncertain. Germline CDR1 ENHRY, CDR2 SYGVKD. The CDR3 has 15 amino acids. Trimming removed 3 bases from V and 3 bases from J, with 11 bases in between.